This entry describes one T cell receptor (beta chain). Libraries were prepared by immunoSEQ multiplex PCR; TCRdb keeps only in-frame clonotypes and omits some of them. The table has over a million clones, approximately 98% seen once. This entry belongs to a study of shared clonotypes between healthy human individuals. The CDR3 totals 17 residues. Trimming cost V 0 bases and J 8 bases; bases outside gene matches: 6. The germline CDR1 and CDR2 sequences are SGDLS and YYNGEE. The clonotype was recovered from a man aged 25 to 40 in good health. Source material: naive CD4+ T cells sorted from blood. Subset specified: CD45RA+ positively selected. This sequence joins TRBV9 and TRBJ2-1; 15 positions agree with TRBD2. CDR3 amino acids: CASSVGSGLAGGHEQFF. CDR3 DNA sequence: TGTGCCAGCAGCGTAGGGTCGGGACTAGCGGGAGGCCATGAGCAGTTCTTC.